This record looks at one T cell receptor beta chain sequence and its context. Antigen: not known. The entry originates in a study of T cell responses to AZD1222 COVID-19 vaccine. Overall study results and limits: A mostly white British donor set with more females was recruited, and clonal diversity was possibly underestimated. Baseline seropositivity characterized only a handful of AZD1222 recipients. Dominant at 160-218 and 743-854, vaccine-associated CD4 TCRs also spanned spike. Sampling that yielded the repertoires occurred only after the peak T cell response.

Using immunoSEQ multiplex PCR, the repertoire was profiled, and TCRdb retains in-frame clones only, with some absent. The top ten clones hold more than 5.5% of a sample with some 160,000 clones, about nine tenths of them seen once. Looked up from germline, CDR1 is LNHDA and CDR2 is SQIVND (reference sequence). V dropped 2 bases and J dropped 2; count of bases not matched to a gene: 2. This CDR3 contains 15 residues. The chain recombines TRBV19 with TRBJ2-2; 7 nucleotides align to TRBD1. The source was peripheral blood, collected on day 0 of AZD1222 vaccination. The sequence was collected from an adult in good health. The CDR3 is CASSIKGANTGELFF. Here the CDR3 DNA reads TGTGCCAGTAGTATAAAGGGGGCCAACACCGGGGAGCTGTTTTTT.